A single sample gave rise to the 15 T cell receptor beta chains below, sequenced in a study of T cell responses to AZD1222 COVID-19 vaccine. The assay was immunoSEQ multiplex PCR, and TCRdb's table has in-frame clones only and misses some. Of about 100,000 clones in the sample, around 87% were seen once. Sequences were derived from peripheral blood, sampled 28 days after the second AZD1222 dose. The origin of the receptors is an adult who received the AZD1222 COVID-19 vaccine.

This chain joins TRBV7-9 and TRBJ1-1, with D unclear. V was cut by 3 bases and J by 0 bases, with 11 bases left in between. The length of the CDR3 is 15 residues. From germline, CDR1 is SEHNR and CDR2 FQNEAQ (reference sequence). The CDR3 DNA is TGTGCCAGCAGCTTTGGTTCGCTCCTGAACACTGAAGCTTTCTTT. Its translation is CASSFGSLLNTEAFF.

The J gene is TRBJ1-2, the V gene TRBV5-4; D is possibly TRBD1 (6 bases). Germline V gene lookup returns CDR1 SGHNT and CDR2 YYREEE (reference sequence). The CDR3 is 16 amino acids. Trimming left V 3 bases short and J 7 bases short, with 22 bases between. CDR3 sequence (DNA): TGTGCCAGCAGCTCCTCCCGTCAGGGGTCTGCGGGTGGCTACACCTTC. Encoded protein: CASSSSRQGSAGGYTF.

With respect to this clone: Other DNA sequences from this sample encode an identical CDR3 as well. The rearrangement uses TRBV10-3 and TRBJ1-1; no clear D. The CDR3 has 14 amino acids. V was clipped by 2 bases and J by 1 base, with 8 bases between them. Germline V lookup: CDR1 ENHRY, CDR2 SYGVKD. In nucleotides, the CDR3 is TGTGCCATCAGTGAGCTAGGCCGGAACACTGAAGCTTTCTTT. This gives the protein CAISELGRNTEAFF.

The V gene is TRBV19, the J gene TRBJ2-1; possibly TRBD1 for D (7 bases). From germline, CDR1 is LNHDA and CDR2 SQIVND (reference sequence). The CDR3 length is 14 residues. With 6 bases removed from V and 10 bases from J, the gap between germline ends came to 19 bases. As DNA, the CDR3 is TGTGCCAGTAGCATAACAATGGAGGGGGCCGAGCAGTTCTTC. It is translated as CASSITMEGAEQFF.

In its sample, this clone was seen once. The V and J genes are TRBV5-8 and TRBJ1-1; TRBD1 matches 9 bases. Germline V CDR1 and CDR2: SGHTS, YDEGEE. V shed 4 bases and J 3 bases; nucleotides not matched to a gene: 7. The CDR3 spans 15 residues. DNA for the CDR3: TGTGCCAGCAGCGGGTCGGACAGGGGTGACACTGAAGCTTTCTTT. Translation: CASSGSDRGDTEAFF.

V and J are TRBV29-1 and TRBJ2-7; D is uncertain. This CDR3 has 11 residues. Trimming pared 0 bases from V and 6 bases from J, leaving 6 bases between. Germline V CDR1 and CDR2: SQVTM, ANQGSEA. CDR3: CSVEDRAEQYF. CDR3 nucleotides: TGCAGCGTTGAAGATCGGGCCGAGCAGTACTTC.

This clone occurred once. This chain connects TRBV19 to TRBJ1-6, with D maybe TRBD1 (6 bases). Trimming pared 5 bases from V and 6 bases from J, leaving 14 bases between. The germline CDR1 and CDR2 sequences are LNHDA and SQIVND (reference sequence). The CDR3 covers 15 residues. The CDR3 loop reads CASSARQEINSPLHF. As DNA, the CDR3 is TGTGCCAGTAGTGCCCGACAGGAGATTAATTCACCCCTCCACTTT.

The rearrangement uses TRBV28 and TRBJ1-3; the D gene is possibly TRBD1 (6 bases). The CDR3 runs 14 residues. From germline, CDR1 is MDHEN and CDR2 SYDVKM. V lost 3 bases and J 2 bases, leaving 8 bases between the germline ends. CDR3 DNA sequence: TGTGCCAGCAGTTTCGGGGGGCCTGGAAACACCATATATTTT. This codes for CASSFGGPGNTIYF.

CDR3 coding DNA: TGTGCCAGCAGCAGAAACAGGGGCGGCTACACCTTC. Encoded protein: CASSRNRGGYTF. V gene TRBV21-1 combines with J gene TRBJ1-2; the tabulated D call, TRBD1, remains unverified against the DNA. TRBV21-1 is listed as a pseudogene. The CDR3 has 12 residues.

The chain couples TRBV5-1 to TRBJ1-5; possible D gene TRBD1, 5 bases. Trimming removed 1 base at V and 7 bases at J, with 15 bases between. Germline CDR1 SGHRS, CDR2 YFSETQ. This CDR3 spans 15 amino acids. The CDR3 DNA is TGCGCCAGCAGCTTGATGGTAGGGGAAGACCAGCCCCAGCATTTT. It codes for CASSLMVGEDQPQHF.

The V gene is TRBV10-1, the J gene TRBJ1-1; 8 nucleotides line up with TRBD1. Trimming cost V 2 bases and J 6 bases; bases outside gene matches: 2. Germline V gives CDR1 WNHNN, CDR2 SYGVQD (reference sequence). The CDR3 runs 13 residues. The CDR3 DNA sequence: TGCGCCAGCAGTGAGAACAGGGGGGCTGAAGCTTTCTTT. Amino acid sequence: CASSENRGAEAFF.

The V call is TRBV4-3, the J call TRBJ1-6, with D tentatively TRBD1 (6 bases). Germline loops: CDR1 LGHNA, CDR2 YSLEER. Trimming stripped 1 base from V and 7 bases from J, with 8 bases between. CDR3 length: 14 amino acids. The DNA of the CDR3 is TGCGCCAGCAGCCAAGCCGACAGGAATTCACCCCTCCACTTT. It yields the protein CASSQADRNSPLHF.

CDR3 nucleotide sequence: TGCAGCGTTGAAGCTCGGGGGGAGACCCAGTACTTC. Amino acid sequence: CSVEARGETQYF. V usage is TRBV29-1 and J usage is TRBJ2-5; a weak D match, TRBD2 (6 bases). The CDR3 consists of 12 residues. Germline CDR1 SQVTM, CDR2 ANQGSEA. Trimming took 1 base from V and 5 from J, leaving 8 bases between them.

The V gene is TRBV7-9, the J gene TRBJ2-3; 8 nucleotides align to TRBD1. V lost 3 bases and J lost 0; bases outside the gene matches: 8. The CDR3 has 17 amino acids. Germline values: CDR1 SEHNR, CDR2 FQNEAQ (reference sequence). CDR3 DNA: TGTGCCAGCAGCTTTAGACAGGGGAGCGTTAGCACAGATACGCAGTATTTT. The encoded protein is CASSFRQGSVSTDTQYF.

V usage is TRBV18 and J usage is TRBJ1-6; TRBD1 is a possible D gene (6 bases). This CDR3 region has 15 residues. V lost 1 base, J lost 6 bases, and 10 bases lay in between. From germline, CDR1 is KGHSH and CDR2 LQKENI. The CDR3 coding sequence is TGTGCCAGCTCACCACGGCAGGGGAGTAATTCACCCCTCCACTTT. It is translated as CASSPRQGSNSPLHF.